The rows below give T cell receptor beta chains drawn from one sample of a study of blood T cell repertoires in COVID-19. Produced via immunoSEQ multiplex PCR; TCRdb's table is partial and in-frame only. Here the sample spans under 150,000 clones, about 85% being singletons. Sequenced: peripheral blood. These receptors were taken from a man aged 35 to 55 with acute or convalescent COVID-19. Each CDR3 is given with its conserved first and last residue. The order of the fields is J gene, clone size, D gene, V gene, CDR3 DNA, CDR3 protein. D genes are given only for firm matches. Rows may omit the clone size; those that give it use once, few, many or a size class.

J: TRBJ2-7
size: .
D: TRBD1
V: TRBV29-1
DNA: TGCAGCGTGCTCTCCTCGGACAGGGGGCAAGGATACGAGCAGTACTTC
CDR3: CSVLSSDRGQGYEQYF

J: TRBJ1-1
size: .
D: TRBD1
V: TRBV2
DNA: TGTGCCAGCGGAAAGCTGACAGGGTCGAACACTGAAGCTTTCTTT
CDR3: CASGKLTGSNTEAFF

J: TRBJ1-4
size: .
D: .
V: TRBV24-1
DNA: TGTGCCACCAGTGATGCCGCCGTAGAAGAAAAACTGTTTTTT
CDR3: CATSDAAVEEKLFF

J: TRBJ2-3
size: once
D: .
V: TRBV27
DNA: TGTGCCAGCAGCTCAGGGGGGAAACCCACAGATACGCAGTATTTT
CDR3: CASSSGGKPTDTQYF

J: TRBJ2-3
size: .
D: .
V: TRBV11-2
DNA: TGTGCCAGCAGCCGTAGAGGGATCCTCACAGATACGCAGTATTTT
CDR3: CASSRRGILTDTQYF

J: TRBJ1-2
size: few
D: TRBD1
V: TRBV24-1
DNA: TGTGCCACCAGTGATCGGGACAGCTGGGGCTACACCTTC
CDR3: CATSDRDSWGYTF

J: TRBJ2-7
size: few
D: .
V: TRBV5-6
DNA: TGTGCCAGCAGCCCTGGGGCCTCCTACGAGCAGTACTTC
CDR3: CASSPGASYEQYF

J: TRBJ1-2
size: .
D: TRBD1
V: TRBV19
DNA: TGTGCCAGTAGTCCAGGGGGCACCTATGGCTACACCTTC
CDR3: CASSPGGTYGYTF

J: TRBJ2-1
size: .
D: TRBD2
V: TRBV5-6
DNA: TGTGCCAGCAGCATTTTAGCGGGGCCGGGATTCGGCGAGCAGTTCTTC
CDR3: CASSILAGPGFGEQFF

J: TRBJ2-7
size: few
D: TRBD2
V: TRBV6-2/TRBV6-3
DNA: TGTGCCAGCAGTTTGAGCGGGGGGGCTGTCTACGAGCAGTACTTC
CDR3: CASSLSGGAVYEQYF

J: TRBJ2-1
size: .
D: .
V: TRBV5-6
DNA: TGTGCCAGCAATCCGGGGGGCCGGCCCAATGAGCAGTTCTTC
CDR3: CASNPGGRPNEQFF

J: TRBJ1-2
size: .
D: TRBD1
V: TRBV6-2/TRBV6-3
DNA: TGTGCCAGCAGCGGACACAGGGGAGGCTACACCTTC
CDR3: CASSGHRGGYTF

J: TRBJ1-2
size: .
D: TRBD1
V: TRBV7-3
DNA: TGTGCCAGCAGCTTAGGAGGACAGGGGGCCTATGGCTACACCTTC
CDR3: CASSLGGQGAYGYTF

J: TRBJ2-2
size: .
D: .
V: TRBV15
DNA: TGTGCCACCAGCAGAGATATCATAGGGGGAACAGGGCCTGGAACCGGGGAGCTGTTTTTT
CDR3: CATSRDIIGGTGPGTGELFF

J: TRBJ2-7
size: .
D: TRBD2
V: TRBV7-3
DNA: TGTGCCAGCAGCTTCCTAGCGGGTGAATCCTACGAGCAGTACTTC
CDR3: CASSFLAGESYEQYF

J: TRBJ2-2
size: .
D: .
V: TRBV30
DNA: TGTGCCTGGAGACCGGGGATCCGTCACTCGGTCGGGGAGCTGTTTTTT
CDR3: CAWRPGIRHSVGELFF

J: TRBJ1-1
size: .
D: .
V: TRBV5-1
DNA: TGCGCCAGCAGCTTTACAGGGAGGGACACTGAAGCTTTCTTT
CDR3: CASSFTGRDTEAFF

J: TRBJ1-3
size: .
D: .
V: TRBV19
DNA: TGTGCCAGTAGCGCCCCAGAAACTGGAAACACCATATATTTT
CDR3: CASSAPETGNTIYF

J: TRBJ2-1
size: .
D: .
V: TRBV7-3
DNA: TGTGCCAGCAGCTTTGGACAGTACAATGAGCAGTTCTTC
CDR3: CASSFGQYNEQFF

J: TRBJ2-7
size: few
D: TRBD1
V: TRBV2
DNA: TGTGCCAGCAGTGCCGGACAGGGGGCTGACGAGCAGTACTTC
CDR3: CASSAGQGADEQYF

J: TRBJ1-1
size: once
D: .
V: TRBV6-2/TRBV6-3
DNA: TGTGCCAGCAGTTACCCGACAGAGAGAAGCACTGAAGCTTTCTTT
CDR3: CASSYPTERSTEAFF

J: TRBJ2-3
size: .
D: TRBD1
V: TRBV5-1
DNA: TGCGCCAGCAGCTTGGGGACAGGTGCTAGCACAGATACGCAGTATTTT
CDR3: CASSLGTGASTDTQYF

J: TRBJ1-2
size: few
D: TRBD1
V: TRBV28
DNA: TGTGCCAGCAGTTTATTGGGGACAGTCTATGGCTACACCTTC
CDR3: CASSLLGTVYGYTF

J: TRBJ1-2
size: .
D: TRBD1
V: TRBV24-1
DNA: TGTGCCACCAGTGATACCGGGACAGGGGGCGTCTATGGCTACACCTTC
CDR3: CATSDTGTGGVYGYTF

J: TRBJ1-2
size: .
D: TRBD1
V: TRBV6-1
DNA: TGTGCCAGCAGCCAGTATCCCTGGACAGGGGGCGGCTACACCTTC
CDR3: CASSQYPWTGGGYTF

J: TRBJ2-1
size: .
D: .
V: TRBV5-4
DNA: TGTGCCAGCAGCTTGGGGGGGGCCTACAATGAGCAGTTCTTC
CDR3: CASSLGGAYNEQFF

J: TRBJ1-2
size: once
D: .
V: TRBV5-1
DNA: TGCGCCAGCAGCTTTGTAGTGGGTACAGAAAACTATGGCTACACCTTC
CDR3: CASSFVVGTENYGYTF

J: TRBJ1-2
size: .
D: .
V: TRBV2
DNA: TGTGCCGGTAGCTTCAACCTCCACTATGGCTACACCTTC
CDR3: CAGSFNLHYGYTF

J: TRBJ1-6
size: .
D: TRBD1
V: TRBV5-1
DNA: TGCGCCAGCAGCTTGGGAGGGGGCGGCTCCTATAATTCACCCCTCCACTTT
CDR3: CASSLGGGGSYNSPLHF

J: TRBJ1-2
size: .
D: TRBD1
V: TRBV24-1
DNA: TGTGCCACCAGTGATCCTGACAGGGATGGCTACACCTTC
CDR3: CATSDPDRDGYTF

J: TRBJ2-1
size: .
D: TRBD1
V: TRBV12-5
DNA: TGTGCTAGTGGTTTGGTACCGGGACAGGGGTGGGAGAGCTCCTACAATGAGCAGTTCTTC
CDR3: CASGLVPGQGWESSYNEQFF

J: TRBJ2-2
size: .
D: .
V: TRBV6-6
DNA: TGTGCCAGCAACAGGGTTGAGGACACCGGGGAGCTGTTTTTT
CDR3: CASNRVEDTGELFF

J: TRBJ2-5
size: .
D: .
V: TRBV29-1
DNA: TGCAGCGTCGAGCCCCTAGTCTCGCAAGAGACCCAGTACTTC
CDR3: CSVEPLVSQETQYF

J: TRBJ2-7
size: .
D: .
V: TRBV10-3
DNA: TGTGCCATCAGTGGGCAGGACTCCTACGAGCAGTACTTC
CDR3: CAISGQDSYEQYF

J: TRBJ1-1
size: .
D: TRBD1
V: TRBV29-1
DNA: TGCAGCGCCACAGGGGGCCTTAACACTGAAGCTTTCTTT
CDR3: CSATGGLNTEAFF

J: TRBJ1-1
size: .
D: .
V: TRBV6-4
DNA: TGTGCCAGCAGAGCCGACATCTACACTGAAGCTTTCTTT
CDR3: CASRADIYTEAFF

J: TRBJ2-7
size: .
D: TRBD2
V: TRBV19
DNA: TGTGCCAGTAGGAGACTAGCGGGACCCTACGAGCAGTACTTC
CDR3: CASRRLAGPYEQYF

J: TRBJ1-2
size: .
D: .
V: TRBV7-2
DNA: TGTGCCAGCAGCTTAGTCGACACTCCAGGGGTTAGGTATGGCTACACCTTC
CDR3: CASSLVDTPGVRYGYTF

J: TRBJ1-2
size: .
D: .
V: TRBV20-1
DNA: TGCAGTGCTAGAGATCGTGGCTACACCTTC
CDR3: CSARDRGYTF

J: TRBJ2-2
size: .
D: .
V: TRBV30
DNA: TGTGCCTGGAGTGTAGACGGGACCGGGGAGCTGTTTTTT
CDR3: CAWSVDGTGELFF

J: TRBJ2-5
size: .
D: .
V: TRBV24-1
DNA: TGTGCCACCAGTGATCGTCAGACCCAGTACTTC
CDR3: CATSDRQTQYF

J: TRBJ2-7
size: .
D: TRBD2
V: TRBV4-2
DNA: TGTGCCAGCAGCCAAGCGGGTACTAGCGGGGGCTACGAGCAGTACTTC
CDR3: CASSQAGTSGGYEQYF

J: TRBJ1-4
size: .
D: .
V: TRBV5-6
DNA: TGTGCCAGCAGCTTGGGTAGAACTAATGAAAAACTGTTTTTT
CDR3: CASSLGRTNEKLFF

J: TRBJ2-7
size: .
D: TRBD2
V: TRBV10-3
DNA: TGTGCCTCCCAAACCAGCGGGGGGGAGAGCTCCTACGAGCAGTACTTC
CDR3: CASQTSGGESSYEQYF

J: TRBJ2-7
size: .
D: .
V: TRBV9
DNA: TGTGCCAGCAGCGTAGCCCAGAACTACGAGCAGTACTTC
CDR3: CASSVAQNYEQYF

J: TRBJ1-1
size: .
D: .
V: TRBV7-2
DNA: TGTGCCAGCAGCTTAGGCCCGGAGGTACGGTTGGAGAACACTGAAGCTTTCTTT
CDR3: CASSLGPEVRLENTEAFF